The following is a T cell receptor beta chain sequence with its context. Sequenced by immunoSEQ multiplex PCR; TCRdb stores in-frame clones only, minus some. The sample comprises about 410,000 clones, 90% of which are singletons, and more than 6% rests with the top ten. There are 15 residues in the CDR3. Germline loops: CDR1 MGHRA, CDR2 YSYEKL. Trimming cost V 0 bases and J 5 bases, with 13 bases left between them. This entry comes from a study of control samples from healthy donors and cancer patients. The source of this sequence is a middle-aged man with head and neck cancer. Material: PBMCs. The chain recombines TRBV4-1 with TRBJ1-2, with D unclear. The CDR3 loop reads CASSQDRAVGYGYTF. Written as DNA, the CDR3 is TGCGCCAGCAGCCAAGATAGGGCCGTTGGATATGGCTACACCTTC.